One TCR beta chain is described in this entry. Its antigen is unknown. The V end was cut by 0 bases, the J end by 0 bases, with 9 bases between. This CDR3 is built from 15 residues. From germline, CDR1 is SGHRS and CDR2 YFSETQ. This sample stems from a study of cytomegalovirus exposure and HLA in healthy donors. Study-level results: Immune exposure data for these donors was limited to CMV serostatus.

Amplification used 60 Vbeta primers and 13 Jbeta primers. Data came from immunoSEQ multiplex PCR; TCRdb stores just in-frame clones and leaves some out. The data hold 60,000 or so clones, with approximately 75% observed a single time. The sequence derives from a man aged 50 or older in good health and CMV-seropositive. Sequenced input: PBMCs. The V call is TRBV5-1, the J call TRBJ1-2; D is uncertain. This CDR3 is CASSLDKSTNYGYTF. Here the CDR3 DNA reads TGCGCCAGCAGCTTGGATAAGAGTACTAACTATGGCTACACCTTC.